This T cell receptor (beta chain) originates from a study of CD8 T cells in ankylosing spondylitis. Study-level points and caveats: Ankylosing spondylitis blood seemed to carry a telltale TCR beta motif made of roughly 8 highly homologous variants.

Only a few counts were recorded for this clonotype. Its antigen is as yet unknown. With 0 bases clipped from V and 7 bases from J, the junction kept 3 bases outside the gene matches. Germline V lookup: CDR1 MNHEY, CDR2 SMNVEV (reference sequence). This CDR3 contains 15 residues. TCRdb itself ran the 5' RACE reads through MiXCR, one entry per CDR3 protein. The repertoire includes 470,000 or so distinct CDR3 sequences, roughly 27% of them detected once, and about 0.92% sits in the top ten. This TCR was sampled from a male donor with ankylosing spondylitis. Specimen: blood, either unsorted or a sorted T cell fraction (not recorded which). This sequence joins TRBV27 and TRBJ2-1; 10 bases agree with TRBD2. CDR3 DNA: TGTGCCAGCAGTTTATCGAGACTAGCGGGTAATGAGCAGTTCTTC. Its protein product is CASSLSRLAGNEQFF.